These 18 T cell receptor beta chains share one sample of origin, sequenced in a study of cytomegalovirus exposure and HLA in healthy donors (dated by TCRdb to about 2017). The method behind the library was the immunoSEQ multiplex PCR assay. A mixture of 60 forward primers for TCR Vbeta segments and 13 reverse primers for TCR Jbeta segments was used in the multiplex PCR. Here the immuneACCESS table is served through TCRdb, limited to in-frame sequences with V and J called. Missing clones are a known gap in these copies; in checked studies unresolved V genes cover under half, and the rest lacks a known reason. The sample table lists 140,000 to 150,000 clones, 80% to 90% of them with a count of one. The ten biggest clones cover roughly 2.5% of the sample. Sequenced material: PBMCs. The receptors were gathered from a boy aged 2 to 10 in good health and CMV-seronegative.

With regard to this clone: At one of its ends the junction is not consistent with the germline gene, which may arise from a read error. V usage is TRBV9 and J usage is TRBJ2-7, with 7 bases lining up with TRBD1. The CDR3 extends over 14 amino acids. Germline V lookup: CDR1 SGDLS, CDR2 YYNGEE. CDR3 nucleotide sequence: TGTGCCGGCAGCAAACGGGACAGATCCTACGAGCAGTACTTC. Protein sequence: CAGSKRDRSYEQYF.

CDR3 sequence (DNA): TGTGCCAGCAGTACAAACCCTCTAGCTTGGGAGCAGTACTTC. The encoded protein is CASSTNPLAWEQYF. The genes are TRBV6-5 and TRBJ2-7; tentatively, D is TRBD2 (5 bases). The V and J ends lost 5 bases and 7 bases respectively, with 18 bases between them. CDR3 length equals 14 residues. Germline V gene lookup returns CDR1 MNHEY and CDR2 SVGAGI.

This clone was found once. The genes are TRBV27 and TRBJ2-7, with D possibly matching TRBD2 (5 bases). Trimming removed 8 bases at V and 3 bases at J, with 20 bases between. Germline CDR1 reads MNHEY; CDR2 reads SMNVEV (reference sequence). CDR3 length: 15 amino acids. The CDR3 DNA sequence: TGTGCCAGCCGGGGTAACGGCTCACCGGGCTACGAGCAGTACTTC. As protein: CASRGNGSPGYEQYF.

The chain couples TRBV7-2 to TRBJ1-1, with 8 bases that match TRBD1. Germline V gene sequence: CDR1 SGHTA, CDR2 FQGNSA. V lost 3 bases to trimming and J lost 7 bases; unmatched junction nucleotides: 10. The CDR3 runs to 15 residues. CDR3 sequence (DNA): TGTGCCAGCAGCTTTGATTCTAGGACAGGGTTTGAAGCTTTCTTT. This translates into CASSFDSRTGFEAFF.

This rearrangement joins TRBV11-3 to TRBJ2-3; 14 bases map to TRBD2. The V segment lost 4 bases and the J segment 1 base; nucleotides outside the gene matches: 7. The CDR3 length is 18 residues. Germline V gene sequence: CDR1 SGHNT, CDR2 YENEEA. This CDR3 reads CASSSRLAGGRGTDTQYF. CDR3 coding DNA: TGTGCCAGCAGCTCCAGACTAGCGGGAGGGAGGGGCACAGATACGCAGTATTTT.

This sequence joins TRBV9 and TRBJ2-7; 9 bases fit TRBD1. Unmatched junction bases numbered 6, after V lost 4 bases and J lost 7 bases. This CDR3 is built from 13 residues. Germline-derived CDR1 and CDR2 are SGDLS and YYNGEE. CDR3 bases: TGTGCCAGCAGCCCACAGGGGGCCCAAGAGCAGTACTTC. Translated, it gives CASSPQGAQEQYF.

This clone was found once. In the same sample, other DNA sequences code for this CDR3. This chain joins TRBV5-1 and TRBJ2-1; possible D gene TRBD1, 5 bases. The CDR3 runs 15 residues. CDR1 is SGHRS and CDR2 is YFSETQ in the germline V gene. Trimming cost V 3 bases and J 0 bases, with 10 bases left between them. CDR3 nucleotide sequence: TGCGCCAGCAGCTCCACAGGTAGCTCCTACAATGAGCAGTTCTTC. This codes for CASSSTGSSYNEQFF.

The CDR3 DNA reads TGCGCCAGCAGCTTGGGCAGGGAGGGGTGGAGAGGGACTGAAGCTTTCTTT. Its translation: CASSLGREGWRGTEAFF. This chain links TRBV5-1 with TRBJ1-1; a possible D gene is TRBD1 (5 bases). Germline CDR1 reads SGHRS; CDR2 reads YFSETQ. The V end lost 0 bases, the J end lost 5 bases, and 20 bases lay between the germline ends. The CDR3 is 17 residues long. The full variable domain, in which reference TRBV5-1 and TRBJ1-1 provide the parts outside the CDR3, is KAGVTQTPRYLIKTRGQQVTLSCSPISGHRSVSWYQQTPGQGLQFLFEYFSETQRNKGNFPGRFSGRQFSNSRSEMNVSTLELGDSALYLCASSLGREGWRGTEAFFGQGTRLTVV.

CDR3 nucleotides: TGTGCCAGCAGTTACCGACTGGGAGGGAGAAATGAAAAACTGTTTTTT. Its translation is CASSYRLGGRNEKLFF. This rearrangement joins TRBV6-5 to TRBJ1-4; no firm D call. The length of the CDR3 is 16 residues. Germline V gene lookup returns CDR1 MNHEY and CDR2 SVGAGI. V was trimmed by 2 bases and J by 5 bases, leaving 15 bases between them.

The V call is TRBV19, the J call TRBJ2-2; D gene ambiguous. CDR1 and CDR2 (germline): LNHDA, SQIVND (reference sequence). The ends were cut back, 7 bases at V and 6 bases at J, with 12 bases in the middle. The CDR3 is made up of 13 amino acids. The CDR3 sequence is CASKREAAGELFF. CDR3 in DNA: TGTGCCAGTAAACGCGAGGCGGCCGGGGAGCTGTTTTTT.

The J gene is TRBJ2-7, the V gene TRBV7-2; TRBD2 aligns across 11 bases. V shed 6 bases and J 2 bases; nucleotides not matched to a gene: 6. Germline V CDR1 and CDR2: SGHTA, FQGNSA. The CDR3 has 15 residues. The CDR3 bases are TGTGCCAGCAGGCCTACTAGCGGGGGAGCCTACGAGCAGTACTTC. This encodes CASRPTSGGAYEQYF.

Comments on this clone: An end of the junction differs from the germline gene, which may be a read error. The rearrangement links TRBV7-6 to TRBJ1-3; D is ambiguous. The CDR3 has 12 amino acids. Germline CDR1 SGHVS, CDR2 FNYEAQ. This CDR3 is CASSTPGGNKEF. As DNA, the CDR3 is TGTGCCAGCAGCACCCCAGGTGGAAACAAGGAATTT.

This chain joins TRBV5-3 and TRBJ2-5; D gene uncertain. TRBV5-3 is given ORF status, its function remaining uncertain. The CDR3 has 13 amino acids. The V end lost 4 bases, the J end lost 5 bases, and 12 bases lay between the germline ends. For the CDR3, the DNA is TGTGCCAGAAGCGCGTGGTCGAGTGAGACCCAGTACTTC. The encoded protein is CARSAWSSETQYF.

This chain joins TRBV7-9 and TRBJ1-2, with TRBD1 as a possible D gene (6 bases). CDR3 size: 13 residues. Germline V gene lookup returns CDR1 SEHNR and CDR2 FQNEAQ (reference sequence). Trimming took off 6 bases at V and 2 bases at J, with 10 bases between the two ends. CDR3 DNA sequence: TGTGCCAGCAGTCCAGGACAGAACTATGGCTACACCTTC. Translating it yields CASSPGQNYGYTF.

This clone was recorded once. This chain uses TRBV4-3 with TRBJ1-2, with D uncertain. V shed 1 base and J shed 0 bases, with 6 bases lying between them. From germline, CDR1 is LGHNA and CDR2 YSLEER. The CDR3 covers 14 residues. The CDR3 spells CASSQGRANYGYTF. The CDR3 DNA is TGCGCCAGCAGCCAAGGGCGGGCTAACTATGGCTACACCTTC.

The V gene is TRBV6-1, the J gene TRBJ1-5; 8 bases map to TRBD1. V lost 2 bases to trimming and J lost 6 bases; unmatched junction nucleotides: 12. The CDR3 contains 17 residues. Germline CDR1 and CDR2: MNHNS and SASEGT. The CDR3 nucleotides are TGTGCCAGCAGTGAAAGGGCAGGGGGCGCAGTAGGTCAGCCCCAGCATTTT. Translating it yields CASSERAGGAVGQPQHF.

CDR3 region: CASSIQGINTEAFF. The CDR3 DNA sequence: TGTGCCAGTAGTATCCAGGGGATTAACACTGAAGCTTTCTTT. The chain carries TRBV19 and TRBJ1-1; possible D gene TRBD1, 6 bases. Germline V CDR1 and CDR2: LNHDA, SQIVND (reference sequence). This CDR3 is 14 amino acids long. V was cut by 3 bases and J by 2 bases, with 10 bases left in between. Complete variable domain (other parts from reference TRBV19 and TRBJ1-1): DGGITQSPKYLFRKEGQNVTLSCEQNLNHDAMYWYRQDPGQGLRLIYYSQIVNDFQKGDIAEGYSVSREKKESFPLTVTSAQKNPTAFYLCASSIQGINTEAFFGQGTRLTVV.

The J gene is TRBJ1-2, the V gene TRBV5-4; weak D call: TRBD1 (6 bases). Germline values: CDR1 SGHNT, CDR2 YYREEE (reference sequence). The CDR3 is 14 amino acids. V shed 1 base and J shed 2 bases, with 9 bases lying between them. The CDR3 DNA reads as TGTGCCAGCAGCTTGCGGCAGGGGAACTATGGCTACACCTTC. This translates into CASSLRQGNYGYTF.